The sample holds a few counts of the clone carrying this T cell receptor beta chain. Antigen unknown. These data originate in a study of T cell repertoires in cytomegalovirus infection. Study in general: Carrying CMV and the relevant HLA type showed in public TCR beta signatures. Study-level results: The response measured ex vivo was dominated by TCR beta clonotypes (HLA-C-restricted and CMV-specific). People with CMV and the relevant HLA were identified by cumulative public TCR beta family frequency.

Per the germline V gene, CDR1 is SGHRS and CDR2 is YFSETQ. The V gene end was trimmed by 0 bases and the J gene end by 4 bases; junction bases not matched to a gene: 3. This CDR3 is 15 amino acids long. One entry per CDR3 protein, called by TCRdb with MiXCR from the reads. The sample lists approximately 300,000 distinct CDR3 sequences; roughly 25% were seen once. This sample comprised cultured PBMCs, obtained from culture after CMV antigen stimulation. The genes are TRBV5-1 and TRBJ1-2; 10 bases are shared with TRBD1. This clonotype originated in a human donor in good health (CMV status not recorded). Some clones in this sample may be carry-over from other donors' samples. The CDR3 nucleotides read TGCGCCAGCAGCTTGGTGACAGGGGGCTTCTATGGCTACACCTTC. Its protein product is CASSLVTGGFYGYTF.